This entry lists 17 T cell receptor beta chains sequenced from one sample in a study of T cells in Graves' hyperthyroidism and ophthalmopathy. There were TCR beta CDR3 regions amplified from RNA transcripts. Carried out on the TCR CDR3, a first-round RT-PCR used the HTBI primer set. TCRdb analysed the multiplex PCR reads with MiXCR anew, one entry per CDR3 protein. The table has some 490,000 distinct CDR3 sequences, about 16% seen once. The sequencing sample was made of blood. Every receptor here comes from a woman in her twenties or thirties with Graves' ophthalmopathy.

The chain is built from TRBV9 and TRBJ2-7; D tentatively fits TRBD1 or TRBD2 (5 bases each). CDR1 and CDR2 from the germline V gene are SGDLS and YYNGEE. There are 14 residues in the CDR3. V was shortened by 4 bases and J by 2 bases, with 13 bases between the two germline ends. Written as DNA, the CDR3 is TGTGCCAGCAGCCACTATGGGGGAACCTACGAGCAGTACTTC. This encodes CASSHYGGTYEQYF.

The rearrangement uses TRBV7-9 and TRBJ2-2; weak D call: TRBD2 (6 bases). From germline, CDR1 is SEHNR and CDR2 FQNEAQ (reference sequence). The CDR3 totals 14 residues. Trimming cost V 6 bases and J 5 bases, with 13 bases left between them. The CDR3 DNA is TGTGCCAGCAGTCTCGAAGGGAGGACCGGGGAGCTGTTTTTT. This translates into CASSLEGRTGELFF.

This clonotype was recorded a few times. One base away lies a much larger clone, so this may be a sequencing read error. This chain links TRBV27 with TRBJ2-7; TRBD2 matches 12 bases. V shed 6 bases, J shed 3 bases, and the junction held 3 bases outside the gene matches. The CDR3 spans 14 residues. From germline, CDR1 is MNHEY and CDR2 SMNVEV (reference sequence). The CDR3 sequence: CASRLTSGSYEQYF. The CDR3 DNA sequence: TGTGCCAGCAGATTGACTAGCGGGAGCTACGAGCAGTACTTC.

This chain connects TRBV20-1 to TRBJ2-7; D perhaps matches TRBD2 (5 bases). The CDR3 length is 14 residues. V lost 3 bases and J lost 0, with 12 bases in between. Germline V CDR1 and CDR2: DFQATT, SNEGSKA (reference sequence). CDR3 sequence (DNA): TGCAGTGCTAGTTGGACTGGCAGCTCCTACGAGCAGTACTTC. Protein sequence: CSASWTGSSYEQYF.

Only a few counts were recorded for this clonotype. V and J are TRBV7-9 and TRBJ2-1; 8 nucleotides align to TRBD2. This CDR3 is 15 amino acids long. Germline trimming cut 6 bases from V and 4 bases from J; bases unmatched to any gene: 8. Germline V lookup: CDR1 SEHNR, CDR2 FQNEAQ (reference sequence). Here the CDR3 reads CASSPVAGHYNEQFF. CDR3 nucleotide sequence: TGTGCCAGCAGTCCCGTAGCGGGACATTACAATGAGCAGTTCTTC. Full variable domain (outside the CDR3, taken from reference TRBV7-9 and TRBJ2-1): DTGVSQNPRHKITKRGQNVTFRCDPISEHNRLYWYRQTLGQGPEFLTYFQNEAQLEKSRLLSDRFSAERPKGSFSTLEIQRTEQGDSAMYLCASSPVAGHYNEQFFGPGTRLTVL.

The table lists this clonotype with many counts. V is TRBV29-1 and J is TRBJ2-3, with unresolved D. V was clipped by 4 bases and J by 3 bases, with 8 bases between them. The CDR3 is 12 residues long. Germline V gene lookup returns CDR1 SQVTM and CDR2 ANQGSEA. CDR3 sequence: CSVGHRTDTQYF. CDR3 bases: TGCAGCGTTGGGCACAGAACAGATACGCAGTATTTT.

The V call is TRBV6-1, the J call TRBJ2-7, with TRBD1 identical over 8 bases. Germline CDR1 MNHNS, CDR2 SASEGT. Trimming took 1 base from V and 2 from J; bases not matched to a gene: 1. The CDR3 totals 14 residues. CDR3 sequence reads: CASSEETGAYEQYF. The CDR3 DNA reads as TGTGCCAGCAGTGAAGAGACAGGGGCCTACGAGCAGTACTTC.

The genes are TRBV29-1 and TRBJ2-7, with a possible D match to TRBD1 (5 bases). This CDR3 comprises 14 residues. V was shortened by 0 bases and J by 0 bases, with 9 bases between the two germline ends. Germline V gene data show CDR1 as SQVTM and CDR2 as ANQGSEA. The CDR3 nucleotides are TGCAGCGTTGAAGAGGGGCGTAGCTCCTACGAGCAGTACTTC. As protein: CSVEEGRSSYEQYF.

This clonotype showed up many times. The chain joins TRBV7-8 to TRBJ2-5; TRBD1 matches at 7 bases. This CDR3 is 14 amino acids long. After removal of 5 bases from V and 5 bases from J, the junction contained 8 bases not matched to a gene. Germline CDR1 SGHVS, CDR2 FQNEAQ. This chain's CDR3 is CASSPNTGVETQYF. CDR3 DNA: TGTGCCAGCAGCCCAAATACAGGGGTGGAGACCCAGTACTTC.

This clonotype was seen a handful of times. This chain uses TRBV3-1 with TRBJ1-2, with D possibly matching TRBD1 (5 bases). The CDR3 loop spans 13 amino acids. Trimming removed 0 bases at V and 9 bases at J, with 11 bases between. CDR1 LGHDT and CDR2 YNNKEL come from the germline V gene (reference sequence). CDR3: CASSQDQGRSYTF. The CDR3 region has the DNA TGTGCCAGCAGCCAAGATCAGGGCAGAAGCTACACCTTC.

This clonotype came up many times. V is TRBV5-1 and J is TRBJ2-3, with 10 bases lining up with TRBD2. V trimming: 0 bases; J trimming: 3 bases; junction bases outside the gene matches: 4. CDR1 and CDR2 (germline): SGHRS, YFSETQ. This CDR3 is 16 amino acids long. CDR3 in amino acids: CASSLGGLAATDTQYF. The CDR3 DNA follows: TGCGCCAGCAGCTTGGGTGGACTAGCGGCAACAGATACGCAGTATTTT.

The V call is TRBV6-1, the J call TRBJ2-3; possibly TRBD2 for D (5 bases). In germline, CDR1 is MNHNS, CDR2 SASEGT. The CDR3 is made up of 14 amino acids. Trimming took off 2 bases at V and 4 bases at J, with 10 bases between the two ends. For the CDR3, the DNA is TGTGCCAGCAGTGAAAGAGGGTACGCAGATACGCAGTATTTT. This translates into CASSERGYADTQYF.

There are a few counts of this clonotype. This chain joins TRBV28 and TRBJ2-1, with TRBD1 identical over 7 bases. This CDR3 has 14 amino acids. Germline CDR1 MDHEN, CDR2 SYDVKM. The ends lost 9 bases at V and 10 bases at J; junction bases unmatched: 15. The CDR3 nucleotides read TGTGCCAGAAATGGACTGACAGGGTCTAGCGAGCAGTTCTTC. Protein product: CARNGLTGSSEQFF.

The CDR3 DNA reads TGTGCCAGTAGTATCTGGCAGGGGGCCGGGAATGAGCAGTTCTTC. Residues: CASSIWQGAGNEQFF. The chain is built from TRBV19 and TRBJ2-1; 8 positions match TRBD1. J gave up 7 bases and V 3 bases, and 8 bases lay outside the gene matches. Germline values: CDR1 LNHDA, CDR2 SQIVND (reference sequence). This CDR3 has 15 residues.

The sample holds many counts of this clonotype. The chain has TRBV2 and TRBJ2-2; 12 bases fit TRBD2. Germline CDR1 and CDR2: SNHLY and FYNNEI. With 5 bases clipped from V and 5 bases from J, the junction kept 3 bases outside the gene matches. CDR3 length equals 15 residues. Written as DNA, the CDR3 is TGTGCCAGCAGTTCGACTAGCGGGAGTACCGGGGAGCTGTTTTTT. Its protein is CASSSTSGSTGELFF.

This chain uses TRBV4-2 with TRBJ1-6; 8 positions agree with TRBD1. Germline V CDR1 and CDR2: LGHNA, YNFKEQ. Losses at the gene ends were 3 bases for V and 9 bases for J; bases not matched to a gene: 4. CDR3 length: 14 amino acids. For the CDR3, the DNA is TGTGCCAGCAGCCACAACAGGGGGAGTTCACCCCTCCACTTT. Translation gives CASSHNRGSSPLHF.

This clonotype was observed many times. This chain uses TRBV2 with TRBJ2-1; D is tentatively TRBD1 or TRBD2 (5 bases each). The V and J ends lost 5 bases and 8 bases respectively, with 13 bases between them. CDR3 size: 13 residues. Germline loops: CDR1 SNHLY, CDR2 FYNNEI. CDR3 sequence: CASSWGWDDEQFF. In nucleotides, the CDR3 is TGTGCCAGCAGTTGGGGGTGGGACGATGAGCAGTTCTTC.